One TCR beta chain is described in this entry. Its specificity is not known. Only in-frame clones appear in the TCRdb table, and some are missing; sequencing was by immunoSEQ multiplex PCR. The sample shows under 50,000 clones, 80% to 90% of them seen only once. CDR1 and CDR2 from the germline V gene are MNHEY and SMNVEV (reference sequence). The CDR3 runs 15 residues. V was pared by 5 bases and J by 0 bases, with 3 bases of the junction left unmatched. The source of the sample is a study of T cells in localized non-small cell lung cancer. Study-level points and caveats: Adjacent lung exhibited a median of approximately 50 among the 100 most abundant tumor clones. Because sequencing included only one region (of the tumor), heterogeneity remains possible.

This rearrangement joins TRBV27 to TRBJ2-3; the match to TRBD1 covers 9 bases. This clonotype was sampled from a male donor at least 60 years old with stage II lung adenocarcinoma. The input for sequencing was peripheral blood mononuclear cells, taken before any cancer treatment. The CDR3 sequence is CASSAGQGSTDTQYF. The CDR3 DNA is TGTGCCAGCAGTGCCGGACAGGGGAGCACAGATACGCAGTATTTT.